This T cell receptor (beta chain) was found in a study of cytomegalovirus exposure and HLA in healthy donors. The study's findings and limits: Both high specificity and high sensitivity reportedly marked the classifier's diagnosis of cytomegalovirus status. With later analysis, a missense DCLRE1C variant became linked to TCR beta V- and J-gene trimming. The authors enumerated over 150 TCR beta chains as linked to cytomegalovirus.

The PCR contained 60 Vbeta and 13 Jbeta primers. Profiled with immunoSEQ multiplex PCR; TCRdb holds only in-frame clones, not every one. The repertoire holds some 130,000 clones, with roughly 79% as singletons. Trimming took 5 bases from V and 1 from J; bases not matched to a gene: 10. Germline V CDR1 and CDR2: LNHDA, SQIVND (reference sequence). CDR3 length equals 16 residues. A note on this clone: The antigen is undetermined.

The receptor was isolated from a woman aged 40 to 49 in good health and CMV-seronegative. The chain recombines TRBV19 with TRBJ1-1, with 7 bases lining up with TRBD1. The sample consisted of PBMCs. This CDR3 reads CASSPGLTGWNTEAFF. The CDR3 nucleotides are TGTGCCAGTAGTCCGGGACTGACAGGGTGGAACACTGAAGCTTTCTTT. The entire variable domain, with the rest obtained from reference TRBV19 and TRBJ1-1, is as follows: DGGITQSPKYLFRKEGQNVTLSCEQNLNHDAMYWYRQDPGQGLRLIYYSQIVNDFQKGDIAEGYSVSREKKESFPLTVTSAQKNPTAFYLCASSPGLTGWNTEAFFGQGTRLTVV.